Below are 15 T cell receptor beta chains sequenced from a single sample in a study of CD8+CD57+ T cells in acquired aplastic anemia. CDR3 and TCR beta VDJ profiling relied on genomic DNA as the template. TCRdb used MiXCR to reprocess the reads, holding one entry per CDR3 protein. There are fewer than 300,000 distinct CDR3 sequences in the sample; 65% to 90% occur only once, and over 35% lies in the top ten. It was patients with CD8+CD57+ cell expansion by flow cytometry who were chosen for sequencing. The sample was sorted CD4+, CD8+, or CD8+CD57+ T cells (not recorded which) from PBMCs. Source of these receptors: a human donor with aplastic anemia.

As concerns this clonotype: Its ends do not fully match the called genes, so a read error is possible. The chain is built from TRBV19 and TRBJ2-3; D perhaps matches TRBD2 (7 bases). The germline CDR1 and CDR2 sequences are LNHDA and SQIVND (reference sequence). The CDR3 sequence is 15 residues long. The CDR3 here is CASSVGGQSYNTQFF. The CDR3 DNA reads TGTGCCAGCAGCGTGGGGGGGCAAAGCTACAATACGCAGTTTTTT.

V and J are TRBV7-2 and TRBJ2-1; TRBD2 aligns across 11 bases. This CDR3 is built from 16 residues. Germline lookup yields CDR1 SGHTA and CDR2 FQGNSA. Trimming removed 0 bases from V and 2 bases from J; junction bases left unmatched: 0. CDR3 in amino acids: CASSLAGLAAYNEQFF. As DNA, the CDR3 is TGTGCCAGCAGCTTAGCGGGACTAGCGGCCTACAATGAGCAGTTCTTC.

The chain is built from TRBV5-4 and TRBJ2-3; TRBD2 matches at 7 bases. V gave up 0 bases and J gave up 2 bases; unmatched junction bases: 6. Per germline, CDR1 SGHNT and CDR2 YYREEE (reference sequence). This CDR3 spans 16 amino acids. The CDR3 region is CASSLGGGLTTDTQYF. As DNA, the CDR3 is TGTGCCAGCAGCTTGGGGGGAGGGTTGACCACAGATACGCAGTATTTT.

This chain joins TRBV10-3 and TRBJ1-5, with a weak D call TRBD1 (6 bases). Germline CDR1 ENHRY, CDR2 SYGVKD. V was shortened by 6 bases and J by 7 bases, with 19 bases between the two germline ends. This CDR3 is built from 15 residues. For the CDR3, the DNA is TGTGCCATCAGCCAGGGGCACCTTAACAGGCAGCCCCAGCATTTT. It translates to CAISQGHLNRQPQHF.

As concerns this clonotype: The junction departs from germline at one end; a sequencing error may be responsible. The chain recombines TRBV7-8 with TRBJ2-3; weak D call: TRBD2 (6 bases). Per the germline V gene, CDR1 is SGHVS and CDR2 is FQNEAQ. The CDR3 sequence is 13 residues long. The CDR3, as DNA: TGTGCCAGCAGCGACGGGGGAGGACCCACTACGCAGTTT. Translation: CASSDGGGPTTQF.

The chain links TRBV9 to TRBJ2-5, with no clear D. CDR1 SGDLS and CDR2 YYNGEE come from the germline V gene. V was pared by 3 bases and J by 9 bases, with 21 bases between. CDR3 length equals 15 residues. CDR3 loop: CASSARTARDQPQYF. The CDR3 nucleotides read TGTGCCAGCAGCGCACGGACCGCCCGAGATCAGCCCCAGTACTTC. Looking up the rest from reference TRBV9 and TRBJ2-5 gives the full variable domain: DSGVTQTPKHLITATGQRVTLRCSPRSGDLSVYWYQQSLDQGLQFLIQYYNGEERAKGNILERFSAQQFPDLHSELNLSSLELGDSALYFCASSARTARDQPQYFGPGTRLLVL.

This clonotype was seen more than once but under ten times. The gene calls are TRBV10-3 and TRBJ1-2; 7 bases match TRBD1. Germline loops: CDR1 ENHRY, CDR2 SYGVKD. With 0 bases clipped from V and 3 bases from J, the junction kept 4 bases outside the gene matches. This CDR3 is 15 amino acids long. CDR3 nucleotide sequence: TGTGCCATCAGTGAGTCAGGGGGCGCCGACTATGGCTACACCTTC. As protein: CAISESGGADYGYTF.

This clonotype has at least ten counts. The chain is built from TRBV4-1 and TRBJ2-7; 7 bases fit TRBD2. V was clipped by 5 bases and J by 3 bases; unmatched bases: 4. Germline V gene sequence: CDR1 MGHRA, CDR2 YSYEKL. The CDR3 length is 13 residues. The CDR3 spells CASSEGEGYEQYF. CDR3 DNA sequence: TGCGCCAGCAGCGAAGGGGAGGGCTACGAGCAGTACTTC.

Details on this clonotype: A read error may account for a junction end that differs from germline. The chain's CDR3 is CASSMGGDTYNEHFF. In DNA, the CDR3 is TGTGCCAGCAGTATGGGGGGGGATACCTACAATGAGCACTTCTTC. V gene TRBV19 combines with J gene TRBJ2-1; TRBD2 matches 7 bases. This CDR3 spans 15 amino acids. Germline assignment: CDR1 LNHDA and CDR2 SQIVND (reference sequence).

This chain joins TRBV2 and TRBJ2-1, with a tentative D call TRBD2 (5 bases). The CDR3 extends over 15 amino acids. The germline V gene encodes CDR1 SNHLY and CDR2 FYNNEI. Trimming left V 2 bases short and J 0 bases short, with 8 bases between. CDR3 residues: CASSELGSSYNEQFF. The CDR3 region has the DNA TGTGCCAGCAGTGAATTGGGGAGCTCCTACAATGAGCAGTTCTTC.

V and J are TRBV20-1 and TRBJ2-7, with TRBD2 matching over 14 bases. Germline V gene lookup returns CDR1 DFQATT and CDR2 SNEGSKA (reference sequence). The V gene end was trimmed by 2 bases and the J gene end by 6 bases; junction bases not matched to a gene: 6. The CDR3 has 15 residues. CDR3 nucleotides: TGCAGTGCTAGAAGGGGACTAGCGGGGGACCCCGAGCAGTACTTC. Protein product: CSARRGLAGDPEQYF.

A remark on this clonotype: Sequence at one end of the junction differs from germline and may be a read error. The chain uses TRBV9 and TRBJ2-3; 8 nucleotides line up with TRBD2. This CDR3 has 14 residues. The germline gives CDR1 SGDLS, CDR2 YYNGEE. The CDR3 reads CASSVAGGPDSHYF. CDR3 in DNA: TGTGCCAGCAGCGTAGCGGGAGGGCCCGATTCGCACTATTTT.

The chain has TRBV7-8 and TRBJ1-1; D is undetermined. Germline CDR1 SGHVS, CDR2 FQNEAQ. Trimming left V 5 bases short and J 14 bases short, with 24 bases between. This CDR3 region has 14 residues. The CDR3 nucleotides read TGTGCCAGCAGCGTAGAGGTGGGTCCCGCTGAAGAGTTCTTT. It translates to CASSVEVGPAEEFF. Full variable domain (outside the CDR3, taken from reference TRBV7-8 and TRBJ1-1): GAGVSQSPRYKVAKRGQDVALRCDPISGHVSLFWYQQALGQGPEFLTYFQNEAQLDKSGLPSDRFFAERPEGSVSTLKIQRTQQEDSAVYLCASSVEVGPAEEFFGQGTRLTVV.

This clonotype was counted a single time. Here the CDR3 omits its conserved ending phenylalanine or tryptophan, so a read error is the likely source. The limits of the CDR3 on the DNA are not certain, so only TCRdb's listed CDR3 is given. The CDR3 loop is CASSSNPDGTALS. The rearrangement joins TRBV7-8 to TRBJ1-1; the D call in the table, TRBD1, was not verified against the DNA. Germline CDR1 reads SGHVS; CDR2 reads FQNEAQ. The CDR3 contains 13 residues when both ends are counted.

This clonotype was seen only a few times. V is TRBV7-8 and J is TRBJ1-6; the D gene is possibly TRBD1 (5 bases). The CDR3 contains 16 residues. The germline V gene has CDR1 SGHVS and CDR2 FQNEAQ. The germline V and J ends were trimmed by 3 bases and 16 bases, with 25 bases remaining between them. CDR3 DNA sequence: TGTGCCAGCAGCTTGGCGGGGGGTCCCGATACGTCGTATCTCCACTTT. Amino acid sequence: CASSLAGGPDTSYLHF.